The entry below gives a single T cell receptor beta chain sequence along with its context. Within the sample, other DNA sequences also encode this same CDR3. There are 14 residues in the CDR3. Germline lookup yields CDR1 MNHEY and CDR2 SMNVEV (reference sequence). With V trimmed by 4 bases and J by 4 bases, 4 bases remained unmatched. These data are taken from a study of control samples from healthy donors and cancer patients. Profiling relied on immunoSEQ multiplex PCR, and the TCRdb table lists in-frame clones only, not all of them. The sample includes about 140,000 clones, more than 90% seen only once; the top ten take approximately 2.9%.

The source material was blood. The clonotype originates from a man aged 25-40 years in good health. The chain employs TRBV27 and TRBJ1-5; 7 positions match TRBD1. This CDR3 reads CASSYRGVNQPQHF. In DNA, the CDR3 is TGTGCCAGCAGTTACAGGGGTGTGAATCAGCCCCAGCATTTT.